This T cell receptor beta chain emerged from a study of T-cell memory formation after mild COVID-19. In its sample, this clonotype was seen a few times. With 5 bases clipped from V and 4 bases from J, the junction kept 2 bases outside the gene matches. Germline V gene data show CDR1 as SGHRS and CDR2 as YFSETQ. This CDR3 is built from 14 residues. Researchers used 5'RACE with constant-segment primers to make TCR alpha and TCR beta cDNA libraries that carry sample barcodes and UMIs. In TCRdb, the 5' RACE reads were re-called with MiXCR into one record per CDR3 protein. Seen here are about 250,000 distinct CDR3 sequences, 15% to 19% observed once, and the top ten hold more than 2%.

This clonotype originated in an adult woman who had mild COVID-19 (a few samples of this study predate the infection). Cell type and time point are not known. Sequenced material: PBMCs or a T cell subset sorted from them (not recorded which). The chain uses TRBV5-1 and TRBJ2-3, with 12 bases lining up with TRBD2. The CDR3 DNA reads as TGCGCCAGCAGTACTAGCGGGAGGTCAGATACGCAGTATTTT. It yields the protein CASSTSGRSDTQYF.